The 15 T cell receptor beta chains below come from one sample, sequenced in a study of beta chain features in type 1 diabetes. The investigators reverse transcribed all of the isolated RNA, so they sequenced expressed TCRB transcripts. The data were produced by immunoSEQ multiplex PCR, yet TCRdb's version contains in-frame clones alone and is incomplete. This table has about 130,000 clones, about 8.7% appearing once. The specimen sequenced was central memory CD4+ T cells from blood. These TCRs come from a man aged 18 to 35 in good health.

J is TRBJ1-2 and V is TRBV4-3; D ambiguous. V shed 0 bases and J shed 2 bases, with 4 bases lying between them. In germline, CDR1 is LGHNA, CDR2 YSLEER. The length of the CDR3 is 13 residues. The CDR3 DNA sequence: TGCGCCAGCAGCCAAGACCTGAACTATGGCTACACCTTC. Protein product: CASSQDLNYGYTF.

This clone appeared a few times. Other DNA sequences in this sample translate to the same CDR3. V and J are TRBV7-2 and TRBJ1-1, with 8 positions matching TRBD1. This CDR3 has 14 residues. Germline V gene data show CDR1 as SGHTA and CDR2 as FQGNSA. Trimming at V came to 3 bases and at J to 4 bases, leaving 4 bases not matched to a gene. The CDR3 protein is CASSFGQGGTEAFF. Written as DNA, the CDR3 is TGTGCCAGCAGCTTCGGACAGGGCGGCACTGAAGCTTTCTTT.

This clone was seen only a few times. The chain carries TRBV7-2 and TRBJ2-5; D not resolved. CDR1 is SGHTA and CDR2 is FQGNSA in the germline V gene. This CDR3 region has 13 residues. The V and J ends lost 1 base and 4 bases respectively, with 7 bases between them. This chain's CDR3 is CASSLGRIETQYF. The CDR3 DNA reads TGTGCCAGCAGCTTAGGCAGAATAGAGACCCAGTACTTC.

This clone was detected only a few times. The chain recombines TRBV30 with TRBJ1-1; D gene uncertain. The CDR3 spans 13 residues. Per the germline V gene, CDR1 is GTSNPN and CDR2 is SVGIG (reference sequence). V was shortened by 2 bases and J by 5 bases, with 12 bases between the two germline ends. As DNA, the CDR3 is TGTGCCTGGAGTACTCGGGATCGGACTGAAGCTTTCTTT. It translates to CAWSTRDRTEAFF.

The table lists this clone with a few counts. At one of its ends the junction is not consistent with the germline gene, which may arise from a read error. The rearrangement links TRBV5-4 to TRBJ1-2; D possibly corresponds to TRBD1 (5 bases). Germline CDR1 SGHNT, CDR2 YYREEE (reference sequence). The CDR3 is 11 residues long. Written as DNA, the CDR3 is TGCGCCAGCAGCCAGGGTGCTGGCTACACCTTC. Its protein product is CASSQGAGYTF.

This clone showed up just a few times. The chain couples TRBV5-6 to TRBJ2-7, with D possibly matching TRBD2 (6 bases). Germline lookup yields CDR1 SGHDT and CDR2 YYEEEE. This CDR3 comprises 13 residues. Between the trimmed V and J ends, which lost 2 bases and 7 bases, there was a span of 13 bases. The CDR3 nucleotides read TGTGCCAGCAGCTTCCGCCAAGGAGGGGAGCAGTACTTC. It codes for CASSFRQGGEQYF.

The sample holds many counts of this clone. This chain joins TRBV7-3 and TRBJ1-3; TRBD1 is a possible D gene (6 bases). V was pared by 0 bases and J by 0 bases, with 9 bases between. CDR3 size: 16 residues. Per germline, CDR1 SGHTA and CDR2 FQGTGA. DNA for the CDR3: TGTGCCAGCAGCTTAACGTCGGACAGCTCTGGAAACACCATATATTTT. It codes for CASSLTSDSSGNTIYF.

The chain combines TRBV5-1 with TRBJ2-3; 7 bases line up with TRBD1. Germline V lookup: CDR1 SGHRS, CDR2 YFSETQ. J lost 5 bases, V lost 2 bases, and 2 bases had no gene match. The length of the CDR3 is 13 residues. The CDR3 DNA is TGCGCCAGCAGCTTACAGGGGAGAGATACGCAGTATTTT. It specifies CASSLQGRDTQYF.

CDR3 nucleotides: TGTGCCAGCAGCGTAAGGTTAGCGGCCTACAATGAGCAGTTCTTC. As protein: CASSVRLAAYNEQFF. J is TRBJ2-1 and V is TRBV9; D may be TRBD2 (6 bases). Trimming pared 1 base from V and 2 bases from J, leaving 10 bases between. Germline CDR1 and CDR2: SGDLS and YYNGEE. The CDR3 runs to 15 residues. The complete variable domain, with remaining parts taken from reference TRBV9 and TRBJ2-1, reads DSGVTQTPKHLITATGQRVTLRCSPRSGDLSVYWYQQSLDQGLQFLIQYYNGEERAKGNILERFSAQQFPDLHSELNLSSLELGDSALYFCASSVRLAAYNEQFFGPGTRLTVL.

This clone appeared a few times. The CDR3 DNA reads as TGCGCCAGCAGCCCGGGACAGGGATACTCCGGGGAGCTGTTTTTT. This translates into CASSPGQGYSGELFF. The genes are TRBV5-1 and TRBJ2-2, with 9 bases identical to TRBD1. The CDR3 is 15 residues long. V gave up 4 bases and J gave up 6 bases; unmatched junction bases: 7. CDR1 and CDR2 (germline): SGHRS, YFSETQ.

This clone has just a few counts. The chain links TRBV30 to TRBJ2-5; D not certain. In germline, CDR1 is GTSNPN, CDR2 SVGIG (reference sequence). Deletions cut 1 base from V and 4 bases from J, with 10 bases between. The CDR3 contains 13 residues. The CDR3 bases are TGTGCCTGGAGTGCCATTAGAGGAGAGACCCAGTACTTC. This translates into CAWSAIRGETQYF. Full variable domain (missing parts from reference TRBV30 and TRBJ2-5): SQTIHQWPATLVQPVGSPLSLECTVEGTSNPNLYWYRQAAGRGLQLLFYSVGIGQISSEVPQNLSASRPQDRQFILSSKKLLLSDSGFYLCAWSAIRGETQYFGPGTRLLVL.

This clone was observed a few times. V usage is TRBV7-9 and J usage is TRBJ1-1; perhaps TRBD1 as D (6 bases). V was clipped by 7 bases and J by 4 bases, with 16 bases between them. The CDR3 totals 14 residues. Germline CDR1 SEHNR, CDR2 FQNEAQ (reference sequence). The chain's CDR3 is CASTDSTGATEAFF. CDR3 sequence (DNA): TGTGCCAGCACTGATTCGACAGGCGCCACTGAAGCTTTCTTT.

This clone was detected a few times. The chain has TRBV7-9 and TRBJ1-1; D may be TRBD1 (5 bases). Germline V gives CDR1 SEHNR, CDR2 FQNEAQ (reference sequence). CDR3 size: 15 residues. V dropped 4 bases and J dropped 4 bases, with 16 bases sitting between them. This chain's CDR3 is CASSSGHQGGTEAFF. The CDR3 nucleotides read TGTGCCAGCAGCTCCGGACACCAAGGCGGCACTGAAGCTTTCTTT. Full variable domain (remainder filled in from reference TRBV7-9 and TRBJ1-1): DTGVSQNPRHKITKRGQNVTFRCDPISEHNRLYWYRQTLGQGPEFLTYFQNEAQLEKSRLLSDRFSAERPKGSFSTLEIQRTEQGDSAMYLCASSSGHQGGTEAFFGQGTRLTVV.

The table lists this clone with a few counts. This chain connects TRBV30 to TRBJ2-2, with TRBD1 matching 8 bases. The germline V gene encodes CDR1 GTSNPN and CDR2 SVGIG (reference sequence). The CDR3 runs to 15 residues. V lost 2 bases to trimming and J lost 6 bases; unmatched junction nucleotides: 8. Here the CDR3 reads CAWSTRTGISGELFF. The CDR3, as DNA: TGTGCCTGGAGTACCCGGACAGGGATATCCGGGGAGCTGTTTTTT.

This CDR3 reads CASSYTTGTYEQYF. The CDR3 DNA follows: TGTGCCAGCAGTTACACGACAGGGACCTACGAGCAGTACTTC. The V gene is TRBV6-5, the J gene TRBJ2-7; 7 bases match TRBD1. The CDR3 covers 14 residues. CDR1 is MNHEY, CDR2 SVGAGI, per germline. V dropped 2 bases and J dropped 2; count of bases not matched to a gene: 3.